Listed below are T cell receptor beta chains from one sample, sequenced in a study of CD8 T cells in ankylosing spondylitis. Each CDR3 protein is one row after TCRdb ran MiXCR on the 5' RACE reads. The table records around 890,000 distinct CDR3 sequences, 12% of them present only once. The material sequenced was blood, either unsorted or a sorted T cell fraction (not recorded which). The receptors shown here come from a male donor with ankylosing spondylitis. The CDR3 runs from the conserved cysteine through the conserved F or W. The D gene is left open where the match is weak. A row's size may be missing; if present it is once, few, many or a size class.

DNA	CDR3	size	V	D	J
TGTGCCAGCAGTTTATCGGCAGGGGGTGGCTACACCTTC	CASSLSAGGGYTF	many	TRBV12-3/TRBV12-4	TRBD1	TRBJ1-2
TGCAGCGTTGACCCCGTCGCCCATACGCAGTATTTT	CSVDPVAHTQYF	few	TRBV29-1	.	TRBJ2-3
TGTGCCAGCAGACCGACAGGGAGTTTCTATGGCTACACCTTC	CASRPTGSFYGYTF	.	TRBV6-2/TRBV6-3	TRBD1	TRBJ1-2
TGTGCCAGCAGCTTGGGTCCAGGGCGCAATGAGCAGTTCTTC	CASSLGPGRNEQFF	.	TRBV5-8	.	TRBJ2-1
TGTGCCATCAGGTCAACCAGGGGGGGTACTGAAGCTTTCTTT	CAIRSTRGGTEAFF	.	TRBV10-3	TRBD1	TRBJ1-1
TGTGCCAGCAGCTTCCTCGGGGGGCCATACAATGAGCAGTTCTTC	CASSFLGGPYNEQFF	many	TRBV5-4	.	TRBJ2-1
TGCAGTGCTAGCAGGGACTCGCTGCGAGATACGCAGTATTTT	CSASRDSLRDTQYF	few	TRBV20-1	.	TRBJ2-3
TGCGCCAGCAGCCAAGACCGAGGGCACCGGGACCAGTACTTC	CASSQDRGHRDQYF	few	TRBV4-1	.	TRBJ2-7
TGTGCCAGCAGCGTAGGGGGGGCACACACTGAAGCTTTCTTT	CASSVGGAHTEAFF	.	TRBV9	.	TRBJ1-1
TGCGCCAGCAGCTACCACAGGGCCCCGGGGACCGGGGAGCTGTTTTTT	CASSYHRAPGTGELFF	few	TRBV5-1	.	TRBJ2-2
TGTGCCAGCAGCGCCAGGACAGGCACAGATACGCAGTATTTT	CASSARTGTDTQYF	few	TRBV7-9	.	TRBJ2-3
TGCGCCAGCAGTGGGGCGGGAGGAGAGACCCAGTACTTC	CASSGAGGETQYF	.	TRBV5-1	TRBD2	TRBJ2-5
TGTGCCAGCAGCTTAGCGGGGGGTGCTCGTGAAGCTTTCTTT	CASSLAGGAREAFF	many	TRBV7-2	.	TRBJ1-1
TGCAGCGTTGAAGAGGGAGCTAACTATGGCTACACCTTC	CSVEEGANYGYTF	few	TRBV29-1	.	TRBJ1-2
TGCGCCAGCAGCTTGAGGGGACCCAACACTGAAGCTTTCTTC	CASSLRGPNTEAFF	.	TRBV5-1	.	TRBJ1-1
TGCAGTGCCCCAGGACTAGCGGGAGCGACCCAGTACTTC	CSAPGLAGATQYF	many	TRBV20-1	TRBD2	TRBJ2-5
TGTGCCAGCAGCGTCTCACCGCGGGGAAGCACTGAAGCTTTCTTT	CASSVSPRGSTEAFF	few	TRBV7-2	.	TRBJ1-1
TGTGCCAGCAGCCAAGGGCTCACGGGTTTTAGCACAGATACGCAGTATTTT	CASSQGLTGFSTDTQYF	few	TRBV3-1	.	TRBJ2-3
TGTGCCAGCAGCCCAGCCCGTTTGTACACCCGCATGAACACTGAAGCTTTCTTT	CASSPARLYTRMNTEAFF	.	TRBV11-1	.	TRBJ1-1
TGTGCCAGCAGCTTGAGCAGTTCCTCCTACGAGCAGTACTTC	CASSLSSSSYEQYF	many	TRBV12-3/TRBV12-4	.	TRBJ2-7
TGCAGTGCTGGGGATTTCTCCTACGAGCAGTACTTC	CSAGDFSYEQYF	.	TRBV20-1	.	TRBJ2-7
TGCAGTGCTAGCTCTCACCCAACTAATGAAAAACTGTTTTTT	CSASSHPTNEKLFF	.	TRBV20-1	.	TRBJ1-4
TGCAGTGCTGGCGGGGGACTTCTCTCCTACGAGCAGTACTTC	CSAGGGLLSYEQYF	.	TRBV20-1	TRBD2	TRBJ2-7